This TCR beta chain is drawn from a study of human T cells and chemical hapten exposure (dated by TCRdb to the early 2020s). Regarding the study in general: For sensitization, 2% DPC in acetone was applied to a 2 cm by 2 cm area of upper inner arm skin. Patients additionally received weekly therapeutic DPC doses to the scalp throughout the roughly 23-week study period. Peripheral blood TCR repertoire changes were tracked in vivo in alopecia patients during primary and secondary sensitization to the hapten diphenylcyclopropenone (DPC). Blood samples were taken from patients before sensitization (week 0) and at 2, 6 and about 24 weeks after DPC sensitization. The patient cohort, mostly female, included alopecia areata with under or over 50% scalp involvement, alopecia totalis and alopecia universalis. Around 30 alopecia patients provided blood for TCR sequencing at one to four time points (pre-sensitization, 2, 6 and 24 weeks). Patch testing was done on the upper back using Finn chambers containing 0.01% DPC, and results were scored after 6 days according to International Contact Dermatitis Research Group standards. Libraries were pooled for sequencing, and variation in per-sample TCR yields was attributed mainly to small differences in library volumes within the pool.

On the study overall, not on this receptor specifically: The number of TCRs above 1 in 1000 frequency did not change with DPC sensitization; there was no evidence of global repertoire structure alterations. Compared with pre-sensitization or healthy control sets, expanded TCRs formed significantly more large CDR3 similarity clusters, which is consistent with antigen-driven responses. All patients had alopecia, a presumed autoimmune disease, so their immune response might differ from that of healthy individuals. After repeated subsampling, changes were observed in the strength of the expansion versus patch-test correlation and in the threshold at which the correlation became significant. Patch test score correlated positively with the number of PT1 expanded TCRs, reaching significance at thresholds 8, 16 and 32 but not at 4.

The CDR3 numbers 15 residues from cysteine through phenylalanine. The kept DNA is CDR3 alone, 45 bases in frame from the first base. V loses 5 bases, J loses 3 bases, and the germline ends lie 16 bases apart. CDR1 and CDR2 were assigned from the germline V gene as SGHTA and FQGTGA. In light of the paper, this sample's time point label describes: pre-sensitization, week 0. The treatment or condition label of this sample denotes: therapeutic diphenylcyclopropenone sensitization with weekly scalp DPC. Blood at each patch-test visit was drawn before the patch test was applied. Patients were considered eligible if aged 18 to 70, diagnosed with alopecia and deemed suitable for DPC therapy, and patients were excluded if pregnant. Total RNA was isolated from unfractionated whole blood collected in Tempus Blood RNA tubes. Library creation used RACE. Sequencer: NextSeq 500. During library preparation, unique molecular identifiers were attached to individual cDNA molecules so that TCRs could be counted quantitatively and reproducibly. Both TCR alpha and TCR beta chains were sequenced from each blood RNA sample. The authors processed their data as follows. A median of about 100,000 TCRs per sample was observed, with a range of about 20,000 to 750,000. The Decombinator software suite was used to annotate V, J and CDR3 in the TCR reads. To make PS versus PT1 abundance plots, every sample was subsampled to the same number of TCRs (28,000). Expanded TCRs were defined as absent before sensitization and observed at least eight times at the 2-week time point. In TCRdb, the public reads were trimmed at Q25 with fastp and aligned with MiXCR, with productive beta chains retained. Rows with one shared CDR3 protein collapse into an entry with the most common genes and DNA. The V and J calls here are based on TCRdb, not the publication. The sample table records some 84,000 distinct CDR3 sequences; around 8.8% of these occur just once. The ten most abundant clones make up just over 2.5% of the sample.

This clonotype was observed many times. The specificity of this receptor is unknown. No base quality values were provided; no much bigger clone lies one nucleotide off. The TCR sequence derives from a man aged 40-49 years with alopecia areata. Some clones in this sample may be carry-over from other donors' samples. The chain couples TRBV7-3 to TRBJ2-5, and possibly TRBD2, on 6 matching bases. The source was whole blood, collected in connection with sensitization to the hapten diphenylcyclopropenone (DPC). Here the CDR3 is given as CASSIYSGTKETQYF. DNA sequence: TGTGCCAGCAGCATATATAGCGGCACAAAAGAGACCCAGTACTTC.